The rows below give T cell receptor beta chains drawn from one sample of a study of T cells expressing NK-cell markers. Reprocessing the 5' RACE reads, TCRdb reports a single entry for every CDR3 protein and omits DNA. This sample contains about 460,000 distinct CDR3 sequences. Sequenced: blood T cells: a sorted CD56 or NKG2C T cell subset, CD4+ or CD8+ T cells, or bulk PBMC T cells (not recorded which). These receptors all stem from a woman in her 50s in good health. The CDR3 runs from the conserved cysteine through the conserved F or W.

v_gene,j_gene,CDR3aa
TRBV27,TRBJ2-3,CASRLAGDADTQYF
TRBV20-1,TRBJ2-7,CSARDSLGLAGRYEQYF
TRBV14,TRBJ2-1,CASSQAPGPNEQFF
TRBV11-3,TRBJ2-4,CASSLVTTGGKNIQYF
TRBV27,TRBJ2-7,CASSRGLAFRYEQYF
TRBV6-6,TRBJ2-3,CASKLGGTDTQYF
TRBV19,TRBJ1-2,CASSMMAENYGYTF
TRBV11-2,TRBJ2-7,CASSLAGDRSYEQYF
TRBV5-1,TRBJ2-1,CASRSIRIYNEQFF
TRBV28,TRBJ1-2,CASSLAGDPNYGYTF
TRBV29-1,TRBJ2-5,CSATGTGQETQYF
TRBV7-8,TRBJ2-7,CASSLAAGEGYEQYF
TRBV7-2,TRBJ2-2,CASSPHIEYTGELFF
TRBV12-3/TRBV12-4,TRBJ1-6,CASSLTGGGGSPLHF
TRBV6-2/TRBV6-3,TRBJ1-1,CASSYVPHTRTLEAFF
TRBV24-1,TRBJ2-1,CATSDRGTGYNEQFF
TRBV20-1,TRBJ2-3,CSATGPGAPQYF
TRBV6-5,TRBJ1-2,CASSYSRGANYGYTF
TRBV7-6,TRBJ2-1,CASSFTSGKRNEQFF
TRBV11-2,TRBJ2-7,CASSLDLLLYEQYF
TRBV12-3/TRBV12-4,TRBJ1-2,CASSLDPFLYTF
TRBV12-3/TRBV12-4,TRBJ1-4,CASENQTGKYEKLFF
TRBV29-1,TRBJ2-1,CSVRLPSTNEQFF
TRBV12-5,TRBJ2-2,CASGSGVSGELFF
TRBV5-1,TRBJ2-1,CASSSQTTTGSGEQFF
TRBV7-2,TRBJ2-3,CASSFGWEVADTQYF
TRBV29-1,TRBJ1-2,CSVALLGNYGYTF
TRBV9,TRBJ2-5,CASSVALAETQYF
TRBV6-6,TRBJ2-3,CASTLGGADTQYF
TRBV5-5,TRBJ2-5,CASSSTQDSRGNQETQYF
TRBV24-1,TRBJ2-1,CATSDWGGTSDEQFF
TRBV5-5,TRBJ2-1,CASQHRTAYNEQFF
TRBV7-7,TRBJ2-1,CASSPTGTYSYNEQFF
TRBV6-5,TRBJ2-5,CASSYSGGRGLGETQYF
TRBV29-1,TRBJ1-2,CSAATGNYGYTF
TRBV12-3/TRBV12-4,TRBJ2-7,CASSLGLGGSLGEQYF
TRBV24-1,TRBJ2-1,CATSDRLPGTRDEQFF